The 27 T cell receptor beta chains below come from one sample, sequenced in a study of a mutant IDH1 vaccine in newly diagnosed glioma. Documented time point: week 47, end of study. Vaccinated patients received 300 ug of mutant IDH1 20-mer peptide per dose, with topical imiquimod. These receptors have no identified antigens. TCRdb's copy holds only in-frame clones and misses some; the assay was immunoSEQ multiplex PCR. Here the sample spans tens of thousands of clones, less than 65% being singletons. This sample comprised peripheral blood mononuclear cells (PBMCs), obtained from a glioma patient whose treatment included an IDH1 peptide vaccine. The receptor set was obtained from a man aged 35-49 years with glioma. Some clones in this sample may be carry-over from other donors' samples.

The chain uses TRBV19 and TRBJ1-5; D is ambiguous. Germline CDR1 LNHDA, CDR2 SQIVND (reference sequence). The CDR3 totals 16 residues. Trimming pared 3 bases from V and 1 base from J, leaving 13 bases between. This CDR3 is CASSMDAPPSNQPQHF. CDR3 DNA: TGTGCCAGTAGTATGGACGCACCGCCAAGCAATCAGCCCCAGCATTTT.

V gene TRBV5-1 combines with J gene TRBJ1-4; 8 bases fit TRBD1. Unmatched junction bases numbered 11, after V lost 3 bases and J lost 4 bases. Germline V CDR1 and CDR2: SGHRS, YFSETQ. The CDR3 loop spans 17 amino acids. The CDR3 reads CASSWDGQGSDNEKLFF. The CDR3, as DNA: TGCGCCAGCAGCTGGGACGGACAGGGCTCAGATAATGAAAAACTGTTTTTT.

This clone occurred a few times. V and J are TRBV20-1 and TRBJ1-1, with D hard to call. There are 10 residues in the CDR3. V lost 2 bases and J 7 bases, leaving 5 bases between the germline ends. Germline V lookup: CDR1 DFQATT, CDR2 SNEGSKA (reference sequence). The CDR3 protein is CSARLDEAFF. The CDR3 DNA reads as TGCAGTGCTAGACTTGATGAAGCTTTCTTT.

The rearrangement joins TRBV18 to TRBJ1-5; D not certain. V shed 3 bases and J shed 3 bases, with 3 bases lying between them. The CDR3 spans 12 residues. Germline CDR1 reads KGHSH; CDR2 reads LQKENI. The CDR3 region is CASSPINQPQHF. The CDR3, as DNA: TGTGCCAGCTCACCCATCAATCAGCCCCAGCATTTT.

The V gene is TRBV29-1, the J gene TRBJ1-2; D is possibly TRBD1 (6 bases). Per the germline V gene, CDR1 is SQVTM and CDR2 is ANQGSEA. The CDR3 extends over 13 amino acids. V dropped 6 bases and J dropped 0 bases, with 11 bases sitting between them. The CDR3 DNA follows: TGCAGCGTCCTTAAGGGGGCTAACTATGGCTACACCTTC. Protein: CSVLKGANYGYTF.

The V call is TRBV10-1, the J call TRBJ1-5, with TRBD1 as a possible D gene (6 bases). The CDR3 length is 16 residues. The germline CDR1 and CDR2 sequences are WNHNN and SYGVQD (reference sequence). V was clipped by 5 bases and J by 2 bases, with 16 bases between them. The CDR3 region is CASSLKLGGGNQPQHF. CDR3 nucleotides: TGCGCCAGCAGTCTGAAGCTGGGGGGCGGCAATCAGCCCCAGCATTTT.

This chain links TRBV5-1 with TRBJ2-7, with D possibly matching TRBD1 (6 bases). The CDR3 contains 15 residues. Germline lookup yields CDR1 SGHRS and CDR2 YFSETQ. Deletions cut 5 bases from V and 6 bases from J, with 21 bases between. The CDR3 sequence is CASRPEGVTSLEQYF. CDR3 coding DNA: TGCGCCAGCAGGCCCGAGGGGGTAACCTCCCTCGAGCAGTACTTC.

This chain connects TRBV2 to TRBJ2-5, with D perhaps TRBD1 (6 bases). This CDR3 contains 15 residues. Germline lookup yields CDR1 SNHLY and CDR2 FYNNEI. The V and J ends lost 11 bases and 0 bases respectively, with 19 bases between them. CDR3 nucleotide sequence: TGTGCCTCAACACGGCAGGGGTCGTACCAAGAGACCCAGTACTTC. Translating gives CASTRQGSYQETQYF.

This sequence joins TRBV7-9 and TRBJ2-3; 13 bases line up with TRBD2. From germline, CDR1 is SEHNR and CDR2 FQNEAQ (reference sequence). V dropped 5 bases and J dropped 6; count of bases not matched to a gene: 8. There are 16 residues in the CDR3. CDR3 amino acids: CASSLGLAGPGDTQYF. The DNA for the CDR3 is TGTGCCAGCAGCCTGGGACTAGCGGGGCCAGGGGATACGCAGTATTTT.

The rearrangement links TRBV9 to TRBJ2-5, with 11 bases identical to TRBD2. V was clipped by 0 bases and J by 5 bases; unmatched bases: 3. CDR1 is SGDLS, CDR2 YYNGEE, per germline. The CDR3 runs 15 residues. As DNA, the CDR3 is TGTGCCAGCAGCGTAGCTAGCGGGGGGTTGGAGACCCAGTACTTC. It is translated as CASSVASGGLETQYF.

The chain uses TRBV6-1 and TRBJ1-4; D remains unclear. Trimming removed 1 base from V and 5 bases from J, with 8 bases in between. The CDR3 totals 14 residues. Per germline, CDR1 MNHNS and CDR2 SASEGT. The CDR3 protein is CASSEGIENEKLFF. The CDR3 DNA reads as TGTGCCAGCAGTGAAGGGATAGAAAATGAAAAACTGTTTTTT.

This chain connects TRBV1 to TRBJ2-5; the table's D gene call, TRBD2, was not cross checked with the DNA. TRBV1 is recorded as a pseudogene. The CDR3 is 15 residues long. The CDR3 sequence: CTSSRDYSWMETQYF. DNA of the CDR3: TGCACCAGCAGCCGGGACTACTCGTGGATGGAGACCCAGTACTTC.

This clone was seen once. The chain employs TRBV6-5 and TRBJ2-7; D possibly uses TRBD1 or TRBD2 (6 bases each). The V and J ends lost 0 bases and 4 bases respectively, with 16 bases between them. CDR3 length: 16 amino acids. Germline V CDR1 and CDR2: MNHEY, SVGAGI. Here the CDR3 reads CASSYSNIQGGYEQYF. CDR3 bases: TGTGCCAGCAGTTACTCGAATATACAGGGAGGATACGAGCAGTACTTC.

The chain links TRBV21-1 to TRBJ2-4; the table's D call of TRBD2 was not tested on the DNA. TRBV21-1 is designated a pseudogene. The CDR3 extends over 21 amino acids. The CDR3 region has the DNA TGTGCCAGCCTGATAACAGCACGGGAGAGCGGGGGTACTAAAGCCAAAAACATTCAGTACTTC. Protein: CASLITARESGGTKAKNIQYF.

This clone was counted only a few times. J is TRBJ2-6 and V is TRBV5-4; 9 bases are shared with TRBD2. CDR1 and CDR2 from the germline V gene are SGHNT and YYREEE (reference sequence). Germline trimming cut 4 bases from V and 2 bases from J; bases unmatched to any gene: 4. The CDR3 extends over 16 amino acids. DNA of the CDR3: TGTGCCAGCAGCGGGCTAGCGGGGACTGGGGCCAACGTCCTGACTTTC. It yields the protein CASSGLAGTGANVLTF.

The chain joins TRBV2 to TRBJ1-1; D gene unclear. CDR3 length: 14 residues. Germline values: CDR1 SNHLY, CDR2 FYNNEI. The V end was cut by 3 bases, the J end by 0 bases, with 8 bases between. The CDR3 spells CASSEGRLNTEAFF. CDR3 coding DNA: TGTGCCAGCAGTGAGGGCCGGCTGAACACTGAAGCTTTCTTT.

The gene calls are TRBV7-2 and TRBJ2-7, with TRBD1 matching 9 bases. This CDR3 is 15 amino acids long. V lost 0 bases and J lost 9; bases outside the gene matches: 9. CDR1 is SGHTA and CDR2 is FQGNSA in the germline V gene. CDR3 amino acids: CASSLAGTGPSGQYF. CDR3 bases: TGTGCCAGCAGCTTAGCCGGGACAGGGCCTTCGGGGCAGTACTTC.

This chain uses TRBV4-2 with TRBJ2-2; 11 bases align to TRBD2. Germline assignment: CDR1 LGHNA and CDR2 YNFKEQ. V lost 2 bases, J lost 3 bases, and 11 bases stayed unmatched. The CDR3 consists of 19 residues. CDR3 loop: CASSQPTPTSGDHTGELFF. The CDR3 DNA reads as TGTGCCAGCAGCCAACCCACCCCGACTAGCGGGGATCACACCGGGGAGCTGTTTTTT.

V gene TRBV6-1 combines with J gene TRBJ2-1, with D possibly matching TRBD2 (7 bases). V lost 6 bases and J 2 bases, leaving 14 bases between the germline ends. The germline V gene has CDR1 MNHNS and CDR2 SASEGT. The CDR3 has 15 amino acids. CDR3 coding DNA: TGTGCCAGCAGCGAGGGGGGGGACCCCTACAATGAGCAGTTCTTC. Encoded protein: CASSEGGDPYNEQFF.

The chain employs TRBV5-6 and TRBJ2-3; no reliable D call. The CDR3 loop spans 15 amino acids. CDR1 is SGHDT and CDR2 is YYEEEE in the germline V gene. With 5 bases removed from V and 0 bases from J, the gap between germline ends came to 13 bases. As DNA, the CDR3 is TGTGCCAGCAGTCCCCTTGGGGTTAGCACAGATACGCAGTATTTT. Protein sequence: CASSPLGVSTDTQYF.

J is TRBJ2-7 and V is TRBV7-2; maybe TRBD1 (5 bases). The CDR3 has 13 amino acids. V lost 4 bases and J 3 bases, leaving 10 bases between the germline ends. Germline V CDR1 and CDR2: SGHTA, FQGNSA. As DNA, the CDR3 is TGTGCCAGCAGCTCGCAAAGGGGCTACGAGCAGTACTTC. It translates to CASSSQRGYEQYF.

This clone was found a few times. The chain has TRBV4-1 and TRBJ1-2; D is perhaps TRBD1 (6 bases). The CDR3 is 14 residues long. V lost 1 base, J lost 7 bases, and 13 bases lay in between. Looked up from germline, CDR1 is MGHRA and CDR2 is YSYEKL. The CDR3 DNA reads TGCGCCAGCAGCCAAGGCGACAGGTTAGGTGGCTACACCTTC. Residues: CASSQGDRLGGYTF.

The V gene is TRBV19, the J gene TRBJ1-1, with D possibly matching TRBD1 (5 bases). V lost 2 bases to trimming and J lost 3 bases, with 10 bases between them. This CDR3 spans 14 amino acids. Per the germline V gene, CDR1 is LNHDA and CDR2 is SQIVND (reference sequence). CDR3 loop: CASSIWGGDTEAFF. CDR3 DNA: TGTGCCAGTAGTATATGGGGGGGGGACACTGAAGCTTTCTTT.

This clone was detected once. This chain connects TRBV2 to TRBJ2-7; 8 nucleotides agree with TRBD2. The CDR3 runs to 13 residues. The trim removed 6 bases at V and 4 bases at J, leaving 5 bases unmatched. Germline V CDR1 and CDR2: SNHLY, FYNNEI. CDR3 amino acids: CASRGTRGYEQYF. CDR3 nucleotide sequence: TGTGCCAGCAGGGGGACTAGAGGGTACGAGCAGTACTTC. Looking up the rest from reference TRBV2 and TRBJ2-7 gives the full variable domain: EPEVTQTPSHQVTQMGQEVILRCVPISNHLYFYWYRQILGQKVEFLVSFYNNEISEKSEIFDDQFSVERPDGSNFTLKIRSTKLEDSAMYFCASRGTRGYEQYFGPGTRLTVT.

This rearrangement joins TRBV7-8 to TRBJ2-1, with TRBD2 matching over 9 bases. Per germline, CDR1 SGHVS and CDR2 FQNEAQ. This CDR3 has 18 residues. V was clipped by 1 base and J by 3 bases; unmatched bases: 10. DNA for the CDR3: TGTGCCAGCAGCTTAGACGGGTGGAGACTAGCGGACTACAATGAGCAGTTCTTC. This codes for CASSLDGWRLADYNEQFF. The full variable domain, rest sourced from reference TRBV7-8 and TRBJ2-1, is GAGVSQSPRYKVAKRGQDVALRCDPISGHVSLFWYQQALGQGPEFLTYFQNEAQLDKSGLPSDRFFAERPEGSVSTLKIQRTQQEDSAVYLCASSLDGWRLADYNEQFFGPGTRLTVL.

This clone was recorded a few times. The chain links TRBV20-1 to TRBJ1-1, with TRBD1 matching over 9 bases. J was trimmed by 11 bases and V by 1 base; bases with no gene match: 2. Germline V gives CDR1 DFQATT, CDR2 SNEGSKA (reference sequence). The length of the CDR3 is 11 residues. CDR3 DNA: TGCAGTGCTAGAGGGACAGGGGTCGCTTTCTTT. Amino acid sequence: CSARGTGVAFF.

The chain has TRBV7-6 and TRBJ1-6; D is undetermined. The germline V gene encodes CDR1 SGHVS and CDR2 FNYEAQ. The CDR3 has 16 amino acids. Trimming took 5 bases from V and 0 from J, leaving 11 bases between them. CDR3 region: CASSPQTRSYNSPLHF. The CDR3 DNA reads TGTGCCAGCAGCCCCCAGACCCGCTCCTATAATTCACCCCTCCACTTT.